The 26 T cell receptor beta chains listed next were all sequenced from one sample in a study of shared clonotypes between healthy human individuals. Only in-frame clones appear in the TCRdb table, and some are missing; sequencing was by immunoSEQ multiplex PCR. The table includes millions of clones, roughly 94% detected once. The sample consisted of naive CD4+ T cells sorted from blood. The subset here: CD45RA+ positively selected. The receptors stem from a young man in good health.

This chain uses TRBV28 with TRBJ2-5; 7 bases are a match to TRBD2. CDR3 size: 15 residues. The germline gives CDR1 MDHEN, CDR2 SYDVKM. V shed 6 bases and J 2 bases; nucleotides not matched to a gene: 9. The CDR3 protein is CASSLPLATQETQYF. CDR3 coding DNA: TGTGCCAGCAGCCTCCCACTAGCGACTCAAGAGACCCAGTACTTC.

This chain connects TRBV5-1 to TRBJ1-3; maybe TRBD1 (6 bases). Deletions cut 0 bases from V and 7 bases from J, with 11 bases between. The CDR3 length is 14 residues. The germline V gene encodes CDR1 SGHRS and CDR2 YFSETQ. DNA for the CDR3: TGCGCCAGCAGCTTGGAACAGGGTAGTAACACCATATATTTT. Its translation is CASSLEQGSNTIYF. Complete variable domain (other parts from reference TRBV5-1 and TRBJ1-3): KAGVTQTPRYLIKTRGQQVTLSCSPISGHRSVSWYQQTPGQGLQFLFEYFSETQRNKGNFPGRFSGRQFSNSRSEMNVSTLELGDSALYLCASSLEQGSNTIYFGEGSWLTVV.

This chain connects TRBV12-5 to TRBJ1-1; D is undetermined. V lost 0 bases and J 1 base, leaving 6 bases between the germline ends. The germline V gene has CDR1 LGHNT and CDR2 FRNRAP. This CDR3 spans 14 amino acids. CDR3 DNA sequence: TGTGCTAGTGGTTTGGTACATGAGAACACTGAAGCTTTCTTT. Protein: CASGLVHENTEAFF.

The chain is built from TRBV5-1 and TRBJ1-1; D is uncertain. V gave up 4 bases and J gave up 0 bases, with 16 bases separating them. This CDR3 has 16 amino acids. The V gene's germline CDR1 is SGHRS and CDR2 YFSETQ. The CDR3 region has the DNA TGCGCCAGCAGCACCCAACCGCGGGGAATGAACACTGAAGCTTTCTTT. It is translated as CASSTQPRGMNTEAFF. Full variable domain (rest looked up from reference TRBV5-1 and TRBJ1-1): KAGVTQTPRYLIKTRGQQVTLSCSPISGHRSVSWYQQTPGQGLQFLFEYFSETQRNKGNFPGRFSGRQFSNSRSEMNVSTLELGDSALYLCASSTQPRGMNTEAFFGQGTRLTVV.

The chain is built from TRBV18 and TRBJ2-5; D call uncertain. Looked up from germline, CDR1 is KGHSH and CDR2 is LQKENI. The V gene lost 4 bases and the J gene lost 5 bases, with 11 bases spanning the gap. This CDR3 is built from 13 residues. CDR3 in amino acids: CASSLTDGETQYF. The CDR3 DNA follows: TGTGCCAGCTCACTGACGGACGGGGAGACCCAGTACTTC.

This chain joins TRBV6-5 and TRBJ2-3; D is unresolved. Deletions cut 5 bases from V and 0 bases from J, with 12 bases between. The length of the CDR3 is 15 residues. Per the germline V gene, CDR1 is MNHEY and CDR2 is SVGAGI. CDR3 nucleotides: TGTGCCAGCAGTCCCGGATATTATAGCACAGATACGCAGTATTTT. This sequence encodes CASSPGYYSTDTQYF.

The chain employs TRBV4-1 and TRBJ2-7; TRBD2 agrees at 9 bases. V was clipped by 1 base and J by 5 bases; unmatched bases: 6. Germline V gene lookup returns CDR1 MGHRA and CDR2 YSYEKL. The CDR3 sequence is 15 residues long. The chain's CDR3 is CASSQGAIAGDEQYF. CDR3 sequence (DNA): TGCGCCAGCAGCCAAGGAGCGATAGCGGGAGACGAGCAGTACTTC.

This chain joins TRBV5-1 and TRBJ1-1; the D gene is possibly TRBD1 (6 bases). The germline gives CDR1 SGHRS, CDR2 YFSETQ. V was trimmed by 0 bases and J by 3 bases, leaving 6 bases between them. The CDR3 contains 13 residues. The chain's CDR3 is CASSLGQDTEAFF. For the CDR3, the DNA is TGCGCCAGCAGCTTGGGACAGGACACTGAAGCTTTCTTT.

The chain has TRBV25-1 and TRBJ2-7, with TRBD2 identical over 7 bases. CDR3 length: 13 amino acids. CDR1 MGHDK and CDR2 SYGVNS come from the germline V gene. J was trimmed by 4 bases and V by 8 bases; bases with no gene match: 8. Here the CDR3 DNA reads TGTGCCAGCTCGAGCGGGATGGGGTACGAGCAGTACTTC. The encoded protein is CASSSGMGYEQYF.

J is TRBJ2-7 and V is TRBV5-6, with TRBD1 identical over 9 bases. CDR3 length equals 14 residues. In germline, CDR1 is SGHDT, CDR2 YYEEEE. J gave up 4 bases and V 0 bases, and 2 bases lay outside the gene matches. CDR3: CASSLGDRVYEQYF. The CDR3 DNA reads as TGTGCCAGCAGCTTGGGGGACAGGGTTTACGAGCAGTACTTC.

CDR3 in DNA: TGTGCCATCAGTGAGAGTCCAGGACAGGGGACAGATACGCAGTATTTT. Encoded protein: CAISESPGQGTDTQYF. The chain joins TRBV10-3 to TRBJ2-3; TRBD1 matches at 9 bases. Germline CDR1 and CDR2: ENHRY and SYGVKD. The length of the CDR3 is 16 residues. V lost 2 bases, J lost 3 bases, and 6 bases stayed unmatched.

In this sample, this clone turned up once. The CDR3 sequence: CASSLEQGATDGYTF. CDR3 in DNA: TGTGCCAGCAGCTTAGAACAGGGGGCTACTGATGGCTACACCTTC. The chain combines TRBV7-9 with TRBJ1-2; 9 bases map to TRBD1. V shed 1 base, J shed 6 bases, and the junction held 6 bases outside the gene matches. CDR1 and CDR2 (germline): SEHNR, FQNEAQ (reference sequence). The CDR3 length is 15 residues.

This clone occurred once. At one of its ends the junction is not consistent with the germline gene, which may arise from a read error. J is TRBJ2-3 and V is TRBV7-7; weak D call: TRBD2 (5 bases). This CDR3 is 15 amino acids long. Germline CDR1 reads SSHAT; CDR2 reads FNYEAQ (reference sequence). The CDR3 DNA reads TGTGCTAGCAGCCCCGAGGGCATTAGCACAGATACGCAGTATTTT. Translation: CASSPEGISTDTQYF.

This clone came up a few times. CDR3 protein: CASSSPLDEQYF. The CDR3 DNA is TGTGCCAGCAGCTCCCCCCTGGACGAGCAGTACTTC. The chain joins TRBV7-6 to TRBJ2-7; the D is unclear. The CDR3 length is 12 residues. Germline loops: CDR1 SGHVS, CDR2 FNYEAQ. V lost 4 bases to trimming and J lost 5 bases, with 9 bases between them. The whole variable domain, filled in from reference TRBV7-6 and TRBJ2-7, reads GAGVSQSPRYKVTKRGQDVALRCDPISGHVSLYWYRQALGQGPEFLTYFNYEAQQDKSGLPNDRFSAERPEGSISTLTIQRTEQRDSAMYRCASSSPLDEQYFGPGTRLTVT.

The V gene is TRBV18, the J gene TRBJ2-5; the match to TRBD1 covers 7 bases. The CDR3 loop spans 16 amino acids. CDR1 and CDR2 (germline): KGHSH, LQKENI. Germline trimming cut 3 bases from V and 3 bases from J; bases unmatched to any gene: 10. This CDR3 reads CASSPDPLDREETQYF. DNA of the CDR3: TGTGCCAGCTCACCGGATCCCCTTGACAGGGAAGAGACCCAGTACTTC.

The chain joins TRBV4-1 to TRBJ2-7, with 9 positions matching TRBD2. V was clipped by 1 base and J by 0 bases; unmatched bases: 7. Germline V gene lookup returns CDR1 MGHRA and CDR2 YSYEKL. This CDR3 region has 17 residues. The CDR3 reads CASSQALSSGSSYEQYF. The CDR3 nucleotides are TGCGCCAGCAGCCAAGCTCTAAGTAGCGGGAGCTCCTACGAGCAGTACTTC.

The chain is built from TRBV30 and TRBJ1-5; D not resolved. V lost 5 bases, J lost 3 bases, and 14 bases lay in between. This CDR3 contains 14 residues. Germline V gene sequence: CDR1 GTSNPN, CDR2 SVGIG (reference sequence). The CDR3 loop is CAWSPAANNQPQHF. In DNA form, the CDR3 reads TGTGCCTGGTCTCCGGCAGCCAACAATCAGCCCCAGCATTTT.

Comments on this clone: The identical CDR3 is also encoded by other nucleotide sequences in the sample. The chain uses TRBV7-2 and TRBJ2-3; 8 nucleotides align to TRBD1. After removal of 5 bases from V and 0 bases from J, the junction contained 4 bases not matched to a gene. Germline CDR1 and CDR2: SGHTA and FQGNSA. The CDR3 is made up of 15 amino acids. CDR3 DNA sequence: TGTGCCAGCAGCAGTCGACAGGGGAGCACAGATACGCAGTATTTT. Its translation: CASSSRQGSTDTQYF.

The chain joins TRBV5-1 to TRBJ1-1; D is perhaps TRBD1 (5 bases). Germline CDR1 is SGHRS and CDR2 is YFSETQ. Between the trimmed V and J ends, which lost 4 bases and 3 bases, there was a span of 13 bases. The CDR3 extends over 14 amino acids. CDR3 DNA: TGCGCCAGCAGCCAGCGGACGGGGGACACTGAAGCTTTCTTT. Translation gives CASSQRTGDTEAFF.

The chain joins TRBV5-8 to TRBJ1-1, with D possibly being TRBD1 (6 bases). Trimming took off 3 bases at V and 1 base at J, with 19 bases between the two ends. The CDR3 length is 17 residues. Germline V gene sequence: CDR1 SGHTS, CDR2 YDEGEE. The CDR3 bases are TGTGCCAGCAGCTCCAGGCGCTCACAGGGAACGAACACTGAAGCTTTCTTT. It specifies CASSSRRSQGTNTEAFF.

The genes are TRBV10-2 and TRBJ2-7, with D perhaps given as TRBD1 or TRBD2 (5 bases each). Looked up from germline, CDR1 is WSHSY and CDR2 is SAAADI. Deletions cut 7 bases from V and 2 bases from J, with 18 bases between. This CDR3 is 15 amino acids long. The CDR3 spells CASNGGRGSPYEQYF. The CDR3 bases are TGCGCCAGCAATGGGGGTAGGGGATCCCCCTACGAGCAGTACTTC.

Notes on this clone: A single base separates this from a much larger clone, so it may be a read error. This sequence joins TRBV6-1 and TRBJ2-6; no reliable D call. Trimming took off 6 bases at V and 2 bases at J, with 5 bases between the two ends. This CDR3 is 13 amino acids long. CDR1 is MNHNS, CDR2 SASEGT, per germline. The CDR3 region has the DNA TGTGCCAGCAGGAGTGCTGGGGCCAACGTCCTGACTTTC. Protein sequence: CASRSAGANVLTF.

This chain links TRBV18 with TRBJ2-7, with 8 bases identical to TRBD1. Per the germline V gene, CDR1 is KGHSH and CDR2 is LQKENI. This CDR3 comprises 15 residues. Losses at the gene ends were 2 bases for V and 5 bases for J; bases not matched to a gene: 8. The CDR3: CASSPFRTGRNEQYF. The CDR3 nucleotides are TGTGCCAGCTCACCATTCCGGACAGGGAGAAACGAGCAGTACTTC.

V is TRBV7-2 and J is TRBJ2-1, with 13 positions matching TRBD2. Germline values: CDR1 SGHTA, CDR2 FQGNSA. The CDR3 length is 15 residues. Trimming took 2 bases from V and 7 from J; bases not matched to a gene: 2. The CDR3 region has the DNA TGTGCCAGCAGCTTAAAACTAGCGGGAGGGAATGAGCAGTTCTTC. As protein: CASSLKLAGGNEQFF.

The chain combines TRBV6-6 with TRBJ2-5; D might be TRBD1 (5 bases). The CDR3 sequence is 11 residues long. CDR1 and CDR2 (germline): MNHNY, SVGAGI (reference sequence). V dropped 7 bases and J dropped 5 bases, with 8 bases sitting between them. The CDR3 reads CASTGLETQYF. CDR3 nucleotide sequence: TGTGCCAGCACAGGGTTGGAGACCCAGTACTTC.

As to this clone: A junction boundary mismatches the germline segment, possibly from a read error. V usage is TRBV7-2 and J usage is TRBJ2-7; a possible D gene is TRBD2 (6 bases). Germline V CDR1 and CDR2: SGHTA, FQGNSA. CDR3 length: 15 residues. CDR3 region: CASSFTGEVSSEQYF. In nucleotides, the CDR3 is TGTGCCAGCAGCTTCACGGGGGAGGTTTCCTCCGAGCAGTACTTC.